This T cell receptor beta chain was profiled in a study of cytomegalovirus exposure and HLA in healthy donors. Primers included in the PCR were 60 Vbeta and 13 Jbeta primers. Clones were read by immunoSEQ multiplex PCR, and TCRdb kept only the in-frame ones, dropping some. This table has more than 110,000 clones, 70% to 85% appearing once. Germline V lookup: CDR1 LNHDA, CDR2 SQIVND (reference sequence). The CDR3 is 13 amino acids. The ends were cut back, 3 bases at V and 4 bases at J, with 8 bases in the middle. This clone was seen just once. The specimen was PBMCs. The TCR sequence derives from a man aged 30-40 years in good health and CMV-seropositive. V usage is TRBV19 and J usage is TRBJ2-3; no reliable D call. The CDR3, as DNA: TGTGCCAGTAGTATCCTAGATTCAGATACGCAGTATTTT. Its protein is CASSILDSDTQYF. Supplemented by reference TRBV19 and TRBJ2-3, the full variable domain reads DGGITQSPKYLFRKEGQNVTLSCEQNLNHDAMYWYRQDPGQGLRLIYYSQIVNDFQKGDIAEGYSVSREKKESFPLTVTSAQKNPTAFYLCASSILDSDTQYFGPGTRLTVL.